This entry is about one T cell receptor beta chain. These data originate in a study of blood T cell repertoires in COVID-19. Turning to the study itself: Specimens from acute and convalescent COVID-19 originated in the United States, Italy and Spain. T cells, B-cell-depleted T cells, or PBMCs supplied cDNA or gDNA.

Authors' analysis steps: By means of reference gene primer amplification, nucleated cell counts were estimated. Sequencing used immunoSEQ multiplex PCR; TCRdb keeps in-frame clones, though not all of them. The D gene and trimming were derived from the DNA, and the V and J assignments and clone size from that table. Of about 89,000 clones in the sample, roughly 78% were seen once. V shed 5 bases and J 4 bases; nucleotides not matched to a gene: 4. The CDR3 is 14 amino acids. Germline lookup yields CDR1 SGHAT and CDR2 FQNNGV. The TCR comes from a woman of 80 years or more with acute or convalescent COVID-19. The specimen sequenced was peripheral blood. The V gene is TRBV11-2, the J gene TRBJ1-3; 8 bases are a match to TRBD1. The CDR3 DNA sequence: TGTGCCAGCAGCGGGAGGACAGGGGGAAACACCATATATTTT. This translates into CASSGRTGGNTIYF. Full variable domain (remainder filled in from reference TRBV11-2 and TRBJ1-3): EAGVAQSPRYKIIEKRQSVAFWCNPISGHATLYWYQQILGQGPKLLIQFQNNGVVDDSQLPKDRFSAERLKGVDSTLKIQPAKLEDSAVYLCASSGRTGGNTIYFGEGSWLTVV.